This TCR beta chain was identified in a study of T cell repertoires in cytomegalovirus infection (dated by TCRdb to the late 2010s). Regarding the study in general: Donor HLA type was relevant to the analysis, as public TCR beta signatures indicated carriage of CMV infection together with the matching HLA type. Paper-wide results and their limitations: Cumulative frequency of public TCR beta family members discriminated carriers of CMV infection plus the relevant HLA type in this cohort and an independent roughly 340-donor cohort. The ex vivo response was dominated by HLA-C-restricted CMV-specific TCR beta clonotypes, which also provided the single most frequent clonotype in two of eight donors.

The sample holds a few counts of this clonotype. Its antigen is still unknown. It has no much larger one-base neighbor in the sample; base qualities were not kept. The sequencer listed for this sample is Illumina HiSeq 1500. The public reads were quality trimmed at Q25 with fastp and then assembled into clones with MiXCR by TCRdb, keeping productive beta chains. Under each unique CDR3 protein, matching rows form one entry showing the most common genes and DNA. The sample profile shows about 260,000 distinct CDR3 sequences; approximately 14% of them were found once. Of the sample, around 8.8% falls within the top ten clones. The CDR3 runs 15 residues from the cysteine to the phenylalanine. CDR3 DNA only is kept here, 45 bases in frame from base 1. V is shortened by 3 bases, J by 4 bases, and the region joining them spans 13 bases. The germline V gene encodes CDR1 LNHDA and CDR2 SQIVND (reference sequence).

The sequencing input was PBMCs. The TCR originated in a human donor in good health (CMV status not recorded). Some clones in this sample may be carry-over from other donors' samples. The rearrangement joined TRBV19 to TRBJ2-1; the D gene is perhaps TRBD1, on 5 matching bases. The CDR3 in this case is CASSIAGYRYNEQFF. The nucleotides are TGTGCCAGTAGTATCGCCGGGTACAGGTACAATGAGCAGTTCTTC.